This TCR beta chain was sequenced in a study of human T cells and chemical hapten exposure. Turning to the study itself: Recorded diagnoses among the mostly female patients were alopecia areata, totalis or universalis. Study outcomes and limitations: No shift was seen in TCRs above 1 in 1000 frequency with DPC sensitization.

The time point: patch test 3, about 24 weeks after DPC sensitization. The treatment is: therapeutic diphenylcyclopropenone sensitization with weekly scalp DPC. Unfractionated whole blood was the source of the extracted total RNA. TCRdb fed the RACE reads into MiXCR, producing one record per CDR3 protein. The sample includes over 70,000 distinct CDR3 sequences, under 13% seen only once; the top ten take roughly 1%. This clonotype has a count of ten or more. Its matching antigen is unknown. The CDR3 has 17 residues. Germline V CDR1 and CDR2: SEHNR, FQNEAQ (reference sequence). Trimming removed 2 bases from V and 4 bases from J, with 17 bases in between.

The clonotype comes from a woman aged 25 to 45 with alopecia areata. Some clones in this sample may be carry-over from other donors' samples. The source was whole blood, collected in connection with sensitization to the hapten diphenylcyclopropenone (DPC). The genes are TRBV7-9 and TRBJ1-4; D might be TRBD1 (5 bases). CDR3 residues: CASSLPKYRSLNEKLFF. The CDR3 coding sequence is TGTGCCAGCAGCTTACCCAAGTACAGGAGCCTTAATGAAAAACTGTTTTTT.